The T cell receptor (beta chain) under discussion was sequenced for a study of blood T cell repertoires in COVID-19. Across the whole study: Samples came from the United States, Italy and Spain, spanning acute and convalescent COVID-19. T cells, B-cell-depleted T cells, or PBMCs provided the cDNA or gDNA that served as material.

With 1 base removed from V and 0 bases from J, the gap between germline ends came to 17 bases. This CDR3 comprises 18 residues. Looked up from germline, CDR1 is SGHTA and CDR2 is FQGNSA. Original analysis: Amplifying reference gene primers gave estimates of nucleated cell counts. Libraries were prepared by immunoSEQ multiplex PCR; TCRdb keeps only in-frame clonotypes and omits some of them. The V and J calls and clone size were taken over from that table, and D and trimming were inferred from the DNA. The sample consists of fewer than 35,000 clones, 90% to 95% of them appearing once. What was sequenced was peripheral blood. The TCR originated in a human donor in a cohort sampled during active COVID-19. This rearrangement joins TRBV7-2 to TRBJ2-3, with TRBD1 as a possible D gene (7 bases). The CDR3 region is CASSLVGGGESSTDTQYF. The DNA for the CDR3 is TGTGCCAGCAGCTTAGTAGGGGGCGGGGAATCTAGCACAGATACGCAGTATTTT.